One T cell receptor (beta chain) is described in this entry. Its antigen is unidentified. TCRdb re-called the RACE reads through MiXCR, storing one row per CDR3 protein. The sample lists 100,000 or so distinct CDR3 sequences, around 10% occurring once. This record comes from a study of human T cells and chemical hapten exposure. V lost 6 bases to trimming and J lost 1 base, with 12 bases between them. The CDR3 runs 15 residues. Germline V gives CDR1 SGHTA, CDR2 FQGNSA. The time point denotes: patch test 1, 2 weeks after DPC sensitization. Treatment here: therapeutic diphenylcyclopropenone sensitization with weekly scalp DPC. Study-wide points: While controls formed fewer of them, expanded TCRs formed significantly more large CDR3 similarity clusters. With alopecia, donors may have immune responses unlike healthy people's.

Sequenced material: whole blood, taken in connection with sensitization to the hapten diphenylcyclopropenone (DPC). The chain joins TRBV7-2 to TRBJ2-2; D may be TRBD2 (6 bases). This receptor was taken from a woman between 40 and 55 years old with alopecia areata. Some clones in this sample may be carry-over from other donors' samples. The CDR3 here is CASREGLVNTGELFF. DNA for the CDR3: TGTGCCAGCAGGGAGGGGCTAGTGAACACCGGGGAGCTGTTTTTT.